Below, 22 T cell receptor beta chains from the same sample are listed, as sequenced in a study of T cell changes during pregnancy in multiple sclerosis. Repertoires were generated with immunoSEQ multiplex PCR, while TCRdb's copy carries only in-frame clones and drops some. The data show 50,000 to 65,000 clones, approximately 93% seen once. The specimen was CD8+ T cells from peripheral blood mononuclear cells, collected in the second trimester of pregnancy. The receptors here all came from a female donor with multiple sclerosis, enrolled in a pregnancy study.

The chain combines TRBV18 with TRBJ2-3; unclear D gene. V was cut by 5 bases and J by 4 bases, with 4 bases left in between. The CDR3 covers 11 residues. Germline CDR1 and CDR2: KGHSH and LQKENI. CDR3 nucleotide sequence: TGTGCCAGCTCATCCTCAGATACGCAGTATTTT. This encodes CASSSSDTQYF.

This chain links TRBV5-5 with TRBJ2-7, with TRBD2 identical over 9 bases. This CDR3 contains 14 residues. Germline lookup yields CDR1 SGHKS and CDR2 YYEKEE (reference sequence). With 3 bases clipped from V and 3 bases from J, the junction kept 4 bases outside the gene matches. The CDR3 here is CASSSGTSFYEQYF. Here the CDR3 DNA reads TGTGCCAGCAGCTCCGGGACTAGCTTCTACGAGCAGTACTTC.

This clone has just one count. V usage is TRBV18 and J usage is TRBJ1-4; D gene uncertain. Germline V lookup: CDR1 KGHSH, CDR2 LQKENI. The CDR3 covers 19 residues. V dropped 5 bases and J dropped 1 base, with 23 bases sitting between them. CDR3 DNA sequence: TGTGCCAGCTCAAGCTCCCTGCGGGATAGAGAAGGAACTAATGAAAAACTGTTTTTT. Translating it yields CASSSSLRDREGTNEKLFF.

The V call is TRBV6-1, the J call TRBJ2-1, with 9 nucleotides matching TRBD2. The V segment lost 7 bases and the J segment 8 bases; nucleotides outside the gene matches: 6. CDR3 length equals 13 residues. In germline, CDR1 is MNHNS, CDR2 SASEGT. The CDR3 protein is CASIHSGSDEQFF. CDR3 nucleotide sequence: TGTGCCAGCATCCATAGCGGGAGCGATGAGCAGTTCTTC.

This chain joins TRBV9 and TRBJ1-2, with 10 positions matching TRBD1. V lost 7 bases to trimming and J lost 3 bases; unmatched junction nucleotides: 3. Looked up from germline, CDR1 is SGDLS and CDR2 is YYNGEE. The CDR3 is 13 residues long. CDR3 nucleotide sequence: TGTGCCAGCCGAGGGACAGGGGACTATGGCTACACCTTC. This sequence encodes CASRGTGDYGYTF. The whole variable domain, filled in from reference TRBV9 and TRBJ1-2, reads DSGVTQTPKHLITATGQRVTLRCSPRSGDLSVYWYQQSLDQGLQFLIQYYNGEERAKGNILERFSAQQFPDLHSELNLSSLELGDSALYFCASRGTGDYGYTFGSGTRLTVV.

The chain combines TRBV6-5 with TRBJ2-7; 9 nucleotides align to TRBD1. CDR1 and CDR2 from the germline V gene are MNHEY and SVGAGI. This CDR3 has 14 amino acids. With V trimmed by 8 bases and J by 2 bases, 7 bases remained unmatched. In DNA form, the CDR3 reads TGTGCCAGCCAGCCGGGACAGGGACCCTACGAGCAGTACTTC. This gives the protein CASQPGQGPYEQYF.

The count of this clone is one. The chain couples TRBV4-1 to TRBJ1-1, with 8 nucleotides matching TRBD1. V shed 2 bases and J 2 bases; nucleotides not matched to a gene: 4. The CDR3 consists of 15 residues. The germline V gene has CDR1 MGHRA and CDR2 YSYEKL. The CDR3 sequence: CASSQNQGANTEAFF. DNA for the CDR3: TGCGCCAGCAGCCAAAATCAGGGGGCCAACACTGAAGCTTTCTTT.

This rearrangement joins TRBV4-3 to TRBJ1-5, with a weak D call TRBD1 (5 bases). V gave up 0 bases and J gave up 5 bases, with 11 bases separating them. The germline V gene encodes CDR1 LGHNA and CDR2 YSLEER. This CDR3 is built from 15 residues. For the CDR3, the DNA is TGCGCCAGCAGCCAAGATCCAACAGGATATCAGCCCCAGCATTTT. It codes for CASSQDPTGYQPQHF.

The chain joins TRBV27 to TRBJ1-2; 7 nucleotides match TRBD1. Trimming removed 1 base from V and 6 bases from J; junction bases left unmatched: 5. There are 14 residues in the CDR3. The germline V gene encodes CDR1 MNHEY and CDR2 SMNVEV (reference sequence). In DNA form, the CDR3 reads TGTGCCAGCAGTTTATGGGCAGGGGGGCATGGCTACACCTTC. It yields the protein CASSLWAGGHGYTF.

The rearrangement uses TRBV27 and TRBJ2-3; D not certain. CDR3 length: 16 amino acids. The germline V gene has CDR1 MNHEY and CDR2 SMNVEV (reference sequence). V was shortened by 0 bases and J by 1 base, with 11 bases between the two germline ends. CDR3 protein: CASSLSVRPGTDTQYF. The DNA of the CDR3 is TGTGCCAGCAGTTTATCGGTCCGTCCAGGCACAGATACGCAGTATTTT.

About this clone: The same CDR3 arises from other DNA sequences in this sample as well. The chain recombines TRBV28 with TRBJ1-5; TRBD1 matches 8 bases. The V gene end was trimmed by 5 bases and the J gene end by 6 bases; junction bases not matched to a gene: 6. The CDR3 runs to 14 residues. CDR1 and CDR2 from the germline V gene are MDHEN and SYDVKM. This chain's CDR3 is CASSLGQGVQPQHF. CDR3 sequence (DNA): TGTGCCAGCAGTCTCGGACAGGGAGTTCAGCCCCAGCATTTT. The full variable domain, its missing parts supplied by reference TRBV28 and TRBJ1-5, is DVKVTQSSRYLVKRTGEKVFLECVQDMDHENMFWYRQDPGLGLRLIYFSYDVKMKEKGDIPEGYSVSREKKERFSLILESASTNQTSMYLCASSLGQGVQPQHFGDGTRLSIL.

CDR3: CAADRDPGNEQFF. CDR3 coding DNA: TGTGCCGCCGACAGGGACCCGGGCAATGAGCAGTTCTTC. V and J are TRBV30 and TRBJ2-1; 7 bases are a match to TRBD1. The length of the CDR3 is 13 residues. In germline, CDR1 is GTSNPN, CDR2 SVGIG (reference sequence). The V gene end was trimmed by 8 bases and the J gene end by 6 bases; junction bases not matched to a gene: 10.

V and J are TRBV7-6 and TRBJ2-7; 8 bases line up with TRBD1. J lost 1 base, V lost 4 bases, and 3 bases had no gene match. Germline CDR1 reads SGHVS; CDR2 reads FNYEAQ. There are 14 residues in the CDR3. CDR3 nucleotide sequence: TGTGCCAGCAGCTCCGGACAGGGATCCTACGAGCAGTACTTC. Translation: CASSSGQGSYEQYF.

V usage is TRBV19 and J usage is TRBJ1-1; possible D gene TRBD1, 5 bases. Per the germline V gene, CDR1 is LNHDA and CDR2 is SQIVND (reference sequence). V lost 5 bases to trimming and J lost 3 bases, with 10 bases between them. The CDR3 totals 13 residues. CDR3 sequence (DNA): TGTGCCAGTAGTCCAGGGATGTACACTGAAGCTTTCTTT. This encodes CASSPGMYTEAFF. The full variable domain, rest sourced from reference TRBV19 and TRBJ1-1, is DGGITQSPKYLFRKEGQNVTLSCEQNLNHDAMYWYRQDPGQGLRLIYYSQIVNDFQKGDIAEGYSVSREKKESFPLTVTSAQKNPTAFYLCASSPGMYTEAFFGQGTRLTVV.

V and J are TRBV18 and TRBJ2-7; D perhaps matches TRBD1 (5 bases). CDR1 and CDR2 (germline): KGHSH, LQKENI. The CDR3 spans 14 residues. The V end lost 6 bases, the J end lost 3 bases, and 15 bases lay between the germline ends. The CDR3 is CASSPAGRGYEQYF. The CDR3 nucleotides read TGTGCCAGCTCCCCGGCCGGTAGGGGCTACGAGCAGTACTTC.

The chain recombines TRBV6-1 with TRBJ2-1; tentative D call: TRBD2 (6 bases). V was clipped by 6 bases and J by 6 bases, with 12 bases between them. Germline V lookup: CDR1 MNHNS, CDR2 SASEGT. The CDR3 is 13 residues long. The CDR3, as DNA: TGTGCCAGCAGCGGGAGCGACCTCAATGAGCAGTTCTTC. Amino acid sequence: CASSGSDLNEQFF.

The CDR3 reads CASRAGAFESGELFF. The CDR3 DNA follows: TGTGCCAGCAGAGCGGGAGCTTTTGAATCCGGGGAGCTGTTTTTT. The V call is TRBV7-9, the J call TRBJ2-2; 8 bases line up with TRBD2. CDR3 length: 15 residues. The V and J ends lost 6 bases and 6 bases, in that order; junction bases with no gene match: 9. From germline, CDR1 is SEHNR and CDR2 FQNEAQ (reference sequence).

V usage is TRBV30 and J usage is TRBJ1-1; no clear D. CDR3 length equals 14 residues. Germline V gene lookup returns CDR1 GTSNPN and CDR2 SVGIG (reference sequence). Trimming removed 3 bases at V and 2 bases at J, with 13 bases between. CDR3 nucleotides: TGTGCCTGGAGGGGTAACGGCGGAAACACTGAAGCTTTCTTT. Translating gives CAWRGNGGNTEAFF.

This chain joins TRBV7-8 and TRBJ2-3, with TRBD1 identical over 9 bases. V lost 4 bases, J lost 4 bases, and 6 bases stayed unmatched. This CDR3 spans 15 amino acids. Looked up from germline, CDR1 is SGHVS and CDR2 is FQNEAQ. This CDR3 is CASSSHRGRADTQYF. The CDR3 nucleotides are TGTGCCAGCAGCTCTCACAGGGGGCGCGCAGATACGCAGTATTTT.

This chain connects TRBV7-9 to TRBJ2-4; weak D call: TRBD1 (7 bases). Germline V gives CDR1 SEHNR, CDR2 FQNEAQ (reference sequence). V was cut by 5 bases and J by 6 bases, with 8 bases left in between. This CDR3 has 12 residues. The CDR3 DNA reads as TGTGCCAGCAGCCAGGGGGGAAACATTCAGTACTTC. Amino acid sequence: CASSQGGNIQYF.

This clone was found once. The genes are TRBV11-1 and TRBJ2-7, with 10 positions matching TRBD2. Germline CDR1 and CDR2: SGHAT and FQDESV (reference sequence). This CDR3 is built from 14 residues. V was pared by 2 bases and J by 7 bases, with 5 bases of the junction left unmatched. The CDR3 spells CASSLWTSGLEQYF. The CDR3 coding sequence is TGTGCCAGCAGCTTATGGACTAGCGGCTTGGAGCAGTACTTC.

The chain carries TRBV9 and TRBJ2-2; 10 bases map to TRBD2. Germline loops: CDR1 SGDLS, CDR2 YYNGEE. The CDR3 totals 18 residues. Trimming took 0 bases from V and 3 from J; bases not matched to a gene: 8. The CDR3 DNA reads TGTGCCAGCAGCGTAGTGAGTAGGCTAGCGGGAGACACCGGGGAGCTGTTTTTT. It codes for CASSVVSRLAGDTGELFF.